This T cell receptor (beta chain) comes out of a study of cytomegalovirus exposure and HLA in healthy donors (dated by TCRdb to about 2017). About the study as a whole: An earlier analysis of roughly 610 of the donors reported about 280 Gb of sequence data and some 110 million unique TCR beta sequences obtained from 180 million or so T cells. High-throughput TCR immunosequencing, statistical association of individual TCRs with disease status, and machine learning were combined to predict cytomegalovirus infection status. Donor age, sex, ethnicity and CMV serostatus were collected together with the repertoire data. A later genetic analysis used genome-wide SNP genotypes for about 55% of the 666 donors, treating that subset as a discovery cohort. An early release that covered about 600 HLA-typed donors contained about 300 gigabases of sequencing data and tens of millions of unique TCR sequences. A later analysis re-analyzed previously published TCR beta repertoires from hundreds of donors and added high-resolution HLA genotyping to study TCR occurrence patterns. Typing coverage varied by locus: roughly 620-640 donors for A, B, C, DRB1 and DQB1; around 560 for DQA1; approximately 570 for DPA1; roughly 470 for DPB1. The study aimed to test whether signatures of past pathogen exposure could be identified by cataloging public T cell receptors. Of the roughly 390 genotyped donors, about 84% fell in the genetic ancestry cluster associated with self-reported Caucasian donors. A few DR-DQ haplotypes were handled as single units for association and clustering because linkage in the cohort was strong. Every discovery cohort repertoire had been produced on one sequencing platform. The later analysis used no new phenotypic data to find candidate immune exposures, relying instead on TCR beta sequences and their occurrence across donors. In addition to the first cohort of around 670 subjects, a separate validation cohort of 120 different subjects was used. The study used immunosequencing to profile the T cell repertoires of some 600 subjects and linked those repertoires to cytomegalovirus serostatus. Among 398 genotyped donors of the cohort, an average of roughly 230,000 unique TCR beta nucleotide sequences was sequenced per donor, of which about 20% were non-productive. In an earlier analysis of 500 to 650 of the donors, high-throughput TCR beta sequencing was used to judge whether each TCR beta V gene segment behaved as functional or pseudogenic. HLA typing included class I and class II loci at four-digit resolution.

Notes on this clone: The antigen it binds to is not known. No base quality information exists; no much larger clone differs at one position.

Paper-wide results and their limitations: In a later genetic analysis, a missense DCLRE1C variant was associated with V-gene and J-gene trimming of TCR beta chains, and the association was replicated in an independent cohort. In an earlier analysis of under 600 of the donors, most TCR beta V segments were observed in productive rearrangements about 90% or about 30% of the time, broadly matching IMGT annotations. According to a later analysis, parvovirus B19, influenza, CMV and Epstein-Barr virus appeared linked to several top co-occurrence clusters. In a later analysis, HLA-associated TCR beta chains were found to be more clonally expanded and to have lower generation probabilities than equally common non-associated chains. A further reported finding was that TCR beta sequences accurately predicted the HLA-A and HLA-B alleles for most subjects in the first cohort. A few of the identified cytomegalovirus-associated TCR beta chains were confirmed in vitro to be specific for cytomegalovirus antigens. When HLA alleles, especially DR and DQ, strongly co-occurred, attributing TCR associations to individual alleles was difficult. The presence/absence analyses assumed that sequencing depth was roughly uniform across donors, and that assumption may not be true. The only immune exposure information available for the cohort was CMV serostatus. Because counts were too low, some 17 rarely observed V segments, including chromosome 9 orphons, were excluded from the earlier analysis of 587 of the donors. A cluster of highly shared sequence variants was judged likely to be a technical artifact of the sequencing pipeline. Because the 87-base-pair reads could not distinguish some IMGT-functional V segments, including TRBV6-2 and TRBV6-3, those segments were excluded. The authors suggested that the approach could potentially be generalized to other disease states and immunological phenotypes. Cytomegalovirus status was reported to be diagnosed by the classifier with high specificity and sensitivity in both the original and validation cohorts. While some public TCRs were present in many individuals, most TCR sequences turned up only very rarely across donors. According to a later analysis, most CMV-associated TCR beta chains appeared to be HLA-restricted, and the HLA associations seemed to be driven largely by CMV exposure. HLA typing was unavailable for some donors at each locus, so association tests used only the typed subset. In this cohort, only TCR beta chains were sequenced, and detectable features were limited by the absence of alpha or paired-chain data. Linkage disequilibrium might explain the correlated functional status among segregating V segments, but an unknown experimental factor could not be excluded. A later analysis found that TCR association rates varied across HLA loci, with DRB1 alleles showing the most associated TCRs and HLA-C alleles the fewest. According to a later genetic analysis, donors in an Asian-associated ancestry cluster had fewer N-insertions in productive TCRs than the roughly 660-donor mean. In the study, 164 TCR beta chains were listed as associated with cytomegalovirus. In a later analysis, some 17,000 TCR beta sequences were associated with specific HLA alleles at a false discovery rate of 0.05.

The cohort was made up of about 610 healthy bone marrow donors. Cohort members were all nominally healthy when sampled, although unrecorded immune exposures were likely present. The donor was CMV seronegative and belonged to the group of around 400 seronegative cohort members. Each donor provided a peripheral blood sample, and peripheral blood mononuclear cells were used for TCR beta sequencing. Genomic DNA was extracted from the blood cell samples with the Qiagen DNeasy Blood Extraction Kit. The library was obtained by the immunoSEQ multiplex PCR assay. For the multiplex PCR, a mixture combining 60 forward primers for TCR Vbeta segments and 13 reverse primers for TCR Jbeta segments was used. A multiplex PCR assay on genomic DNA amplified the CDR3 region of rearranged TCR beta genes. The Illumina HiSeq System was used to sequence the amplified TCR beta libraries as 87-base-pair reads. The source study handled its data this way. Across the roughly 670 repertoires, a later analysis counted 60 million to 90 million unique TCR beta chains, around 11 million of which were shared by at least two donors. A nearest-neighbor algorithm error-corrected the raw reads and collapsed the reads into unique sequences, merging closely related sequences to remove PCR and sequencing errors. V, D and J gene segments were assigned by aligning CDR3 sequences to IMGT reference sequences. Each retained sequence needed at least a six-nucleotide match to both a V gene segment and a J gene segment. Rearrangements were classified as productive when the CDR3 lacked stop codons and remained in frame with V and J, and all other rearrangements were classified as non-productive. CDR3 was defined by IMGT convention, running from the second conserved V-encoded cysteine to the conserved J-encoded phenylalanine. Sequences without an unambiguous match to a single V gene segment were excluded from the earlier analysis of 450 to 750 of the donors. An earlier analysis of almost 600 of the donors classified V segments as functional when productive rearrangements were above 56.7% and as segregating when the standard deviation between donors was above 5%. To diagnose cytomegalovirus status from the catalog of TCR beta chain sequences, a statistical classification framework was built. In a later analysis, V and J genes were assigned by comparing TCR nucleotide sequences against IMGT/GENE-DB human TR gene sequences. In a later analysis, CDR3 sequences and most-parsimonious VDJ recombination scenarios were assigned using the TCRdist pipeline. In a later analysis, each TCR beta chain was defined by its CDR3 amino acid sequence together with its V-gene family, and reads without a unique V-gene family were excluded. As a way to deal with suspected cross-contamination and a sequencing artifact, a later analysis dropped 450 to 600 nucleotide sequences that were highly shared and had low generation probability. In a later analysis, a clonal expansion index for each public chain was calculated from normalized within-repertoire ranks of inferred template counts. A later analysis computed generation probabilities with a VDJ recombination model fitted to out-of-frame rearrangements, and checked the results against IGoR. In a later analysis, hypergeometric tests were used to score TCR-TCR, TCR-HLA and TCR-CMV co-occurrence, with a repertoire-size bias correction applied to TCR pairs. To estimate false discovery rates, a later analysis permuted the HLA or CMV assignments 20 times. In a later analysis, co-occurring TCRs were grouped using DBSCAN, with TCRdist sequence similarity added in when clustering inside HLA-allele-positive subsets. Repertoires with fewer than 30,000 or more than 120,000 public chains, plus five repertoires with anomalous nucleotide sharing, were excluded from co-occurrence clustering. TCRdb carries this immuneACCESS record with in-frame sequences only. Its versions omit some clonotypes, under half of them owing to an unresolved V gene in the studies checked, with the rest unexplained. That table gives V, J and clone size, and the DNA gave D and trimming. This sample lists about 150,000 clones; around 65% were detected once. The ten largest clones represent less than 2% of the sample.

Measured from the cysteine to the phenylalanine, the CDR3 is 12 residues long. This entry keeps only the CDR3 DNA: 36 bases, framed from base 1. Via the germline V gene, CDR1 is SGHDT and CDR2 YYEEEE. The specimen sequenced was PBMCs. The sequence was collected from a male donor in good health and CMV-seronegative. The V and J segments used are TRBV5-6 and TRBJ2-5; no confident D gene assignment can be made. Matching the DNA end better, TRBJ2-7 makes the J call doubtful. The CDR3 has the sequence CASSLVTDEQYF. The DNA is TGTGCCAGCAGCTTGGTAACAGACGAGCAGTACTTC.